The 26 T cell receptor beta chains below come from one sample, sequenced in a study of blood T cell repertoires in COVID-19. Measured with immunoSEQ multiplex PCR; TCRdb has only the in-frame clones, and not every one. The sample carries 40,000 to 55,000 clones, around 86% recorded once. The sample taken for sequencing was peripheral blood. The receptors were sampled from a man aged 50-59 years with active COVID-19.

DNA of the CDR3: TGCGCCAGCAGCCAAGAATTGGCTAATCAGCCCCAGCATTTT. Its protein product is CASSQELANQPQHF. This chain links TRBV4-1 with TRBJ1-5; D call uncertain. CDR3 length equals 14 residues. The V gene lost 0 bases and the J gene lost 4 bases, with 7 bases spanning the gap. Germline V gene data show CDR1 as MGHRA and CDR2 as YSYEKL.

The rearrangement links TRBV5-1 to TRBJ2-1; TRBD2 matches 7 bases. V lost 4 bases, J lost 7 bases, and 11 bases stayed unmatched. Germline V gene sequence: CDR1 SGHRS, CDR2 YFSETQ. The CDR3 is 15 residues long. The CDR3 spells CASSLSGTLRNEQFF. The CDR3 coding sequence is TGCGCCAGCAGCCTAAGCGGGACTTTAAGGAATGAGCAGTTCTTC.

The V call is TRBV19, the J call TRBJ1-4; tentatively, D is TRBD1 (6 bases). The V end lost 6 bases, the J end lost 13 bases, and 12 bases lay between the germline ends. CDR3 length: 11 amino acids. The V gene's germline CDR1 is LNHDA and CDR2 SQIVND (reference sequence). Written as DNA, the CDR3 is TGTGCCAGTAGCCGGACAGACGGACTGTTTTTT. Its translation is CASSRTDGLFF.

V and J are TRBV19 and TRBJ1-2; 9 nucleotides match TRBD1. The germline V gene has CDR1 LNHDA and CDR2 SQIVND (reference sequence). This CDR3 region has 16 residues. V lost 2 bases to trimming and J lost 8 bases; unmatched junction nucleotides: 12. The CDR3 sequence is CASSISWTGAGTGYTF. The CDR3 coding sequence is TGTGCCAGTAGTATATCCTGGACAGGGGCCGGCACAGGCTACACCTTC.

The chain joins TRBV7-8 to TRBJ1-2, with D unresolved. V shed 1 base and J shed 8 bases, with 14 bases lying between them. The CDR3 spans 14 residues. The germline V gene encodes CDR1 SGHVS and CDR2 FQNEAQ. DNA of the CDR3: TGTGCCAGCAGCTTAGGGCGGGCCCCCAGGGGCTACACCTTC. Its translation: CASSLGRAPRGYTF.

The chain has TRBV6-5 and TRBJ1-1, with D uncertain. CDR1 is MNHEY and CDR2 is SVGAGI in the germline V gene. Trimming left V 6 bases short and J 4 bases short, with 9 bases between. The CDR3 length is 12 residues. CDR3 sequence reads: CASSHRGTEAFF. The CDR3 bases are TGTGCCAGCAGCCATCGGGGCACTGAAGCTTTCTTT.

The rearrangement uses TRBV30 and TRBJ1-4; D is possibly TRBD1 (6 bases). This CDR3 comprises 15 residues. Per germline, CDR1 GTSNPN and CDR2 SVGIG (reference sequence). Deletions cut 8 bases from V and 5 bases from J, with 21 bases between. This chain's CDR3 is CAATTTGFTNEKLFF. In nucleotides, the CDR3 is TGTGCCGCAACAACTACAGGGTTTACCAATGAAAAACTGTTTTTT. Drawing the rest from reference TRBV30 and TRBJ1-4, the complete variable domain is SQTIHQWPATLVQPVGSPLSLECTVEGTSNPNLYWYRQAAGRGLQLLFYSVGIGQISSEVPQNLSASRPQDRQFILSSKKLLLSDSGFYLCAATTTGFTNEKLFFGSGTQLSVL.

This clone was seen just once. In DNA, the CDR3 is TGCGCCAGCAGACCATCGGGGGAGGGCGGACACGAGCAGTACTTC. Protein sequence: CASRPSGEGGHEQYF. The rearrangement links TRBV5-1 to TRBJ2-7; 7 nucleotides match TRBD2. This CDR3 comprises 15 residues. V lost 5 bases, J lost 5 bases, and 13 bases stayed unmatched. Germline lookup yields CDR1 SGHRS and CDR2 YFSETQ.

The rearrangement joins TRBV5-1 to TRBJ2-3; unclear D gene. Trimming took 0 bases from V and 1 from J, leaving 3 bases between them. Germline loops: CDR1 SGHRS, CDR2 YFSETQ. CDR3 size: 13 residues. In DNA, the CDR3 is TGCGCCAGCAGCTTGGCGGGCACAGATACGCAGTATTTT. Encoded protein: CASSLAGTDTQYF. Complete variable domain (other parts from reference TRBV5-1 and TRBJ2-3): KAGVTQTPRYLIKTRGQQVTLSCSPISGHRSVSWYQQTPGQGLQFLFEYFSETQRNKGNFPGRFSGRQFSNSRSEMNVSTLELGDSALYLCASSLAGTDTQYFGPGTRLTVL.

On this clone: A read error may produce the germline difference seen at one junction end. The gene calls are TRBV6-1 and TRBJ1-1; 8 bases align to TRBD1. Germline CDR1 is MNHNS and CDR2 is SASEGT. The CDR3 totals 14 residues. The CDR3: CASREGQGNTEAFF. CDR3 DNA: TGTGCCAGCAGGGAAGGACAGGGGAACACTGAAGCTTTCTTT.

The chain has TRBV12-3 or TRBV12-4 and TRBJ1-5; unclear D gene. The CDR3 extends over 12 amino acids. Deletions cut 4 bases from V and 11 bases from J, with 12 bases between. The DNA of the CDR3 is TGTGCCAGCAGTTCAGGAGTCGGGGCCCAGCATTTT. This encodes CASSSGVGAQHF.

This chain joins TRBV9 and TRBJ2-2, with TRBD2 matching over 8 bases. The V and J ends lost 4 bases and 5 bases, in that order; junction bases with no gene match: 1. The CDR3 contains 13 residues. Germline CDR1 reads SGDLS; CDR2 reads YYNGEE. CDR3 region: CASSSGGTGELFF. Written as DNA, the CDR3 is TGTGCCAGCAGCAGCGGGGGTACCGGGGAGCTGTTTTTT. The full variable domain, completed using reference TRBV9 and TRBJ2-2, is DSGVTQTPKHLITATGQRVTLRCSPRSGDLSVYWYQQSLDQGLQFLIQYYNGEERAKGNILERFSAQQFPDLHSELNLSSLELGDSALYFCASSSGGTGELFFGEGSRLTVL.

CDR3 region: CASRPERQGAFF. Here the CDR3 DNA reads TGTGCCAGCAGACCCGAGAGACAGGGAGCTTTCTTT. V and J are TRBV12-3 or TRBV12-4 and TRBJ1-1, with 7 nucleotides matching TRBD1. This CDR3 spans 12 amino acids. Trimming cost V 6 bases and J 10 bases; bases outside gene matches: 8.

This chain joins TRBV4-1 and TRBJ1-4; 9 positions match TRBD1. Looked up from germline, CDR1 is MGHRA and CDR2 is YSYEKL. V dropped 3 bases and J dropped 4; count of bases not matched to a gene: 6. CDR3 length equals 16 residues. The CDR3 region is CASSQARDRDNEKLFF. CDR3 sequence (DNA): TGCGCCAGCAGCCAGGCCCGGGACAGGGATAATGAAAAACTGTTTTTT.

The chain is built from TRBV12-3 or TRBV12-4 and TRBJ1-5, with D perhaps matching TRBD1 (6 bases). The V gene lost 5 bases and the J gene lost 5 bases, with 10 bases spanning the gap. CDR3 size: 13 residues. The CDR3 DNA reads TGTGCCAGCAGTGGGGACAAAGATCAGCCCCAGCATTTT. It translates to CASSGDKDQPQHF.

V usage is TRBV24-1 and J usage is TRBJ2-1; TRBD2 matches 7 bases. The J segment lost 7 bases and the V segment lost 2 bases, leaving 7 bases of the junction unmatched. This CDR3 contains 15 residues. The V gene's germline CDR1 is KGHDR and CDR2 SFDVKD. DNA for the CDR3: TGTGCCACCAGTGATTCGGGGAGGGCTGGGAATGAGCAGTTCTTC. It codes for CATSDSGRAGNEQFF.

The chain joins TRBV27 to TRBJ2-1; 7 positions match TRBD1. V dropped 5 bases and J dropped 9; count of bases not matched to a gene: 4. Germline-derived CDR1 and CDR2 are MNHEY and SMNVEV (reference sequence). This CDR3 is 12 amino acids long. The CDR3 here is CASSTTGFEQFF. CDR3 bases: TGTGCCAGCAGTACGACAGGGTTTGAGCAGTTCTTC.

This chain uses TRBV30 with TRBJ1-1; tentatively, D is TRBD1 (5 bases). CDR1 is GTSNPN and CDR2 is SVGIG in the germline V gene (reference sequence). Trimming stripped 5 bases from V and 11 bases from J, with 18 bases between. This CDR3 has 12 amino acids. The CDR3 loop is CAWGTGAGSAFF. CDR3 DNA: TGTGCCTGGGGGACCGGGGCGGGGAGCGCTTTCTTT.

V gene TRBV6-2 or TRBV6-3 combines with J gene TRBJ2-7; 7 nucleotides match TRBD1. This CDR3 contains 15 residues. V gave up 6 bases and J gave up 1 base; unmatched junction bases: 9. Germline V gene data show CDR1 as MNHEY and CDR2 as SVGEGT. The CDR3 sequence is CASSPRDSPSYEQYF. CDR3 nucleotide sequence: TGTGCCAGCAGCCCCCGGGACAGCCCTTCCTACGAGCAGTACTTC.

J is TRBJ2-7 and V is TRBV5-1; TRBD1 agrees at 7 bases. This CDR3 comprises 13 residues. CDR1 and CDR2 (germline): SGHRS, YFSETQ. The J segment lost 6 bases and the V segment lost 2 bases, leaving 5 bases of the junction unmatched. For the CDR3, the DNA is TGCGCCAGCAGCTTAGGACAGGTTGGCGAGCAGTACTTC. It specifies CASSLGQVGEQYF.

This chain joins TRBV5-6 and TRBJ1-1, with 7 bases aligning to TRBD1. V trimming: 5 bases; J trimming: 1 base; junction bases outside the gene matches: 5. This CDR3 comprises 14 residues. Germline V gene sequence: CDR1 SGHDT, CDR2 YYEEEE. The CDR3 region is CASRPGQQNTEAFF. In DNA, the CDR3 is TGTGCCAGCAGGCCGGGACAGCAGAACACTGAAGCTTTCTTT.

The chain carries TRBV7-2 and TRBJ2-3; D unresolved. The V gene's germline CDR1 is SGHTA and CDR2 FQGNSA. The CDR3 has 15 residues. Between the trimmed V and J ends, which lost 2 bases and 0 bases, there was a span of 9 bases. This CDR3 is CASSLLVASTDTQYF. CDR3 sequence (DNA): TGTGCCAGCAGCTTACTGGTGGCTAGCACAGATACGCAGTATTTT.

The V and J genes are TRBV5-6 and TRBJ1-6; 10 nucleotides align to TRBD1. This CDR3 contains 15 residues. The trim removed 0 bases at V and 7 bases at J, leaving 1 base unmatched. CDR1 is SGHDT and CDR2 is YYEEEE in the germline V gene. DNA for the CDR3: TGTGCCAGCAGCTTGGAGGACAGGGGGAATTCACCCCTCCACTTT. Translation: CASSLEDRGNSPLHF.

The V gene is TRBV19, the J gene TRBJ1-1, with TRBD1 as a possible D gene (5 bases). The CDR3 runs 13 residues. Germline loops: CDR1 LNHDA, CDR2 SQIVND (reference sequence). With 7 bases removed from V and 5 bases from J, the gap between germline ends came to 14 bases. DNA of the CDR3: TGTGCCAGTACGAGCAGGGAGGGAACTGAAGCTTTCTTT. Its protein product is CASTSREGTEAFF.

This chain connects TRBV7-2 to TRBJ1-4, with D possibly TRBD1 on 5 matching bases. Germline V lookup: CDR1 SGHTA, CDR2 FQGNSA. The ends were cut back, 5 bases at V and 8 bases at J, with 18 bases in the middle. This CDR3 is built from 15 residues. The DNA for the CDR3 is TGTGCCAGCAGCGCCCGACAGCCCCCGCGGGAAAAACTGTTTTTT. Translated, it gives CASSARQPPREKLFF.

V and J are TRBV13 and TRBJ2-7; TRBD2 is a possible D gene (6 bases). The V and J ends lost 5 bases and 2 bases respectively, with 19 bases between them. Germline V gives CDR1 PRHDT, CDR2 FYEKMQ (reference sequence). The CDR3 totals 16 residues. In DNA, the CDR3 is TGTGCCAGCAGCCCCCTGGGAGGTCCCATCCCCTACGAGCAGTACTTC. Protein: CASSPLGGPIPYEQYF.